The 6 T cell receptor beta chains listed next were all sequenced from one sample in a study of T-cell reconstitution after alpha-beta-depleted transplantation in children. During its preparation, the TCRbeta library received unique molecular identifiers. TCRdb itself ran the PCR reads through MiXCR, one entry per CDR3 protein. The sample contains 530,000 or so distinct CDR3 sequences, 20% to 30% of which appear only once. This specimen was PBMCs, taken before TCRalphabeta/CD19-depleted stem cell transplant. These receptors came from a boy younger than two with Wiskott-Aldrich syndrome, due to receive a stem cell transplant.

The chain employs TRBV2 and TRBJ2-3, with D possibly matching TRBD1 (7 bases). CDR1 SNHLY and CDR2 FYNNEI come from the germline V gene. V was cut by 8 bases and J by 6 bases, with 12 bases left in between. CDR3 size: 12 residues. CDR3 sequence (DNA): TGTGCCAGCCGACTAGGGGGCGATACGCAGTATTTT. This gives the protein CASRLGGDTQYF.

This clonotype has only one observation. The chain joins TRBV2 to TRBJ2-7; TRBD1 aligns across 7 bases. Germline V lookup: CDR1 SNHLY, CDR2 FYNNEI. J gave up 3 bases and V 7 bases, and 18 bases lay outside the gene matches. The CDR3 sequence is 17 residues long. This CDR3 is CASTNDRDGGYDYEQYF. CDR3 bases: TGTGCCAGCACCAACGACAGGGATGGGGGATATGACTACGAGCAGTACTTC.

This clonotype was picked up a small number of times. V is TRBV7-9 and J is TRBJ2-7; 8 bases line up with TRBD2. Germline V gene sequence: CDR1 SEHNR, CDR2 FQNEAQ (reference sequence). V gave up 1 base and J gave up 3 bases; unmatched junction bases: 5. This CDR3 is built from 15 residues. CDR3 bases: TGTGCCAGCAGCTTAGAGGCGGGAGGAAACTACGAGCAGTACTTC. Protein: CASSLEAGGNYEQYF.

This clonotype has only a few counts. The chain carries TRBV20-1 and TRBJ2-7, with D hard to call. Germline V lookup: CDR1 DFQATT, CDR2 SNEGSKA (reference sequence). The CDR3 sequence is 14 residues long. V was cut by 5 bases and J by 2 bases, with 16 bases left in between. The CDR3 DNA reads as TGCAGTGCTTCCGGGCGCGCATGGCCCTACGAGCAGTACTTC. Translated: CSASGRAWPYEQYF.

The rearrangement uses TRBV27 and TRBJ1-2, with unresolved D. Per germline, CDR1 MNHEY and CDR2 SMNVEV (reference sequence). CDR3 size: 14 residues. Trimming removed 5 bases from V and 6 bases from J, with 16 bases in between. CDR3 DNA sequence: TGTGCCAGCAGTAAATGGGGTTCCGGAGATGGCTACACCTTC. Translating it yields CASSKWGSGDGYTF.

This clonotype has a handful of counts. The J gene is TRBJ2-3, the V gene TRBV5-1, with 9 bases lining up with TRBD2. Trimming cost V 0 bases and J 2 bases; bases outside gene matches: 4. CDR3 size: 16 residues. Germline CDR1 SGHRS, CDR2 YFSETQ. CDR3 in amino acids: CASSLVVAGDTDTQYF. DNA of the CDR3: TGCGCCAGCAGCTTGGTAGTAGCGGGAGACACAGATACGCAGTATTTT.